This TCR beta chain was observed in a study of T cell responses to AZD1222 COVID-19 vaccine. CDR1 and CDR2 from the germline V gene are MDHEN and SYDVKM. The V end lost 5 bases, the J end lost 4 bases, and 14 bases lay between the germline ends. The CDR3 runs to 14 residues. Assay used: immunoSEQ multiplex PCR; TCRdb lists only in-frame clones, some missing. The top ten hold roughly 3.6% of the sample, which has over 140,000 clones, more than 85% seen once. As for this clone: What it binds is unknown.

Study-wide findings and caveats: No repertoire was sampled before or during the peak T cell response, only after it.

V gene TRBV28 combines with J gene TRBJ1-1; D remains unclear. The sequenced sample was peripheral blood, obtained 28 days after the second AZD1222 dose. The sequence came from an adult who received the AZD1222 COVID-19 vaccine. CDR3: CASSLPGVGTEAFF. CDR3 nucleotides: TGTGCCAGCAGTCTTCCCGGCGTGGGCACTGAAGCTTTCTTT. The full variable domain, rest sourced from reference TRBV28 and TRBJ1-1, is DVKVTQSSRYLVKRTGEKVFLECVQDMDHENMFWYRQDPGLGLRLIYFSYDVKMKEKGDIPEGYSVSREKKERFSLILESASTNQTSMYLCASSLPGVGTEAFFGQGTRLTVV.